This record concerns one T cell receptor (beta chain) sequence. Antigen specificity is unknown. Per the germline V gene, CDR1 is MGHRA and CDR2 is YSYEKL. V lost 3 bases to trimming and J lost 3 bases, with 12 bases between them. The CDR3 totals 14 residues. Profiling relied on immunoSEQ multiplex PCR, and the TCRdb table lists in-frame clones only, not all of them. The sample includes 12,000 or so clones, nearly 97% of them seen just once. This sample is drawn from a study of T cells and Merkel cell carcinoma outcomes. Broader study findings: In Merkel cell carcinoma, repertoire and T-cell density reportedly predicted outcomes.

The sample was tumor tissue from Merkel cell carcinoma. The V gene is TRBV4-1, the J gene TRBJ2-7; weak D call: TRBD2 (6 bases). The clonotype comes from a human donor with Merkel cell carcinoma. This CDR3 reads CASSHRVGSYEQYF. CDR3 sequence (DNA): TGCGCCAGCAGCCACAGGGTCGGGAGCTACGAGCAGTACTTC.